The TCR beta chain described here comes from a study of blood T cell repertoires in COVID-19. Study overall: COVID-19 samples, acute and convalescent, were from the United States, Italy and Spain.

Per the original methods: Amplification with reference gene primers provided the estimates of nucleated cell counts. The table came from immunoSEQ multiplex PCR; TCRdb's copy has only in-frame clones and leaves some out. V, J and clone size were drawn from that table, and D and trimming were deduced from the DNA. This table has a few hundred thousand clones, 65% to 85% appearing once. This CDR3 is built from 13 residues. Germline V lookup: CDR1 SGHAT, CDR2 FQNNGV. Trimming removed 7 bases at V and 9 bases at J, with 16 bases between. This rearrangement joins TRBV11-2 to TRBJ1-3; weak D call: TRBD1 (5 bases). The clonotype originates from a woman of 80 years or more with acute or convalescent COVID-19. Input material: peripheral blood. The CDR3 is CASTLSRGSTIYF. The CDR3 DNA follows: TGTGCCAGCACCCTATCCCGGGGGAGCACCATATATTTT.